A selection of T cell receptor beta chains follows, all from one sample in a study of naive and memory T cell subsets. In TCRdb, the UMI-ligation and nested PCR reads were re-called with MiXCR into one record per CDR3 protein. Of roughly 100,000 distinct CDR3 sequences listed, more than 12% are singletons. The sample consisted of naive CD8+ T cells from blood. The receptor set was obtained from a human donor in good health. Each CDR3 is given with its conserved first and last residue. The D gene is left open where the match is weak. Size is omitted from some rows. Given values are once, few, many or a class for expanded clones.

cdr3_aa d_call j_call v_call clone_size
CASSHEGQGGEKLFF TRBD1 TRBJ1-4 TRBV4-3 NA
CATSRDHGRLHEQYF NA TRBJ2-7 TRBV15 NA
CASSQDPGGYQETQYF TRBD2 TRBJ2-5 TRBV4-2 NA
CASSQEPQVMNTEAFF NA TRBJ1-1 TRBV4-3 few
CASSAPGASSTDTQYF NA TRBJ2-3 TRBV9 few
CASSLVPGQDEETQYF TRBD1 TRBJ2-5 TRBV28 many
CASSQVGLLRYF NA TRBJ2-5 TRBV4-2 NA
CASSSTLLNIQYF NA TRBJ2-4 TRBV5-5 few
CASSLEGPLFF NA TRBJ2-2 TRBV11-2 few
CSARAWAIAYNEQFF NA TRBJ2-1 TRBV20-1 NA
CASSYSLGYEQFF NA TRBJ2-1 TRBV6-5 many
CASSSHNGGRTDTQYF NA TRBJ2-3 TRBV28 NA
CASTAGGSSYEQYF TRBD2 TRBJ2-7 TRBV2 NA
CASSDEGGALVWTEAFF NA TRBJ1-1 TRBV5-4 NA
CATSRGGVWAGDEQFF NA TRBJ2-1 TRBV15 many
CASSPLGQRNQPQHF TRBD1 TRBJ1-5 TRBV18 few
CASGLPLGASSGIIGQYF TRBD2 TRBJ2-7 TRBV12-5 few
CASRGTTHGELFF NA TRBJ2-2 TRBV10-2 few
CASRGDNEQFF NA TRBJ2-1 TRBV5-1 NA
CSASRGTPYEQYF NA TRBJ2-7 TRBV20-1 many
CASSVNLGTYEQYF NA TRBJ2-7 TRBV9 few
CASSLADAEAFF NA TRBJ1-1 TRBV3-1 many
CASSSTGGGTGELFF TRBD1 TRBJ2-2 TRBV12-3/TRBV12-4 NA
CASRQNTGGIETQYF TRBD1 TRBJ2-5 TRBV4-3 NA
CASSPPAYEQYF NA TRBJ2-7 TRBV18 many
CASSYYTGAPQFGEQFF NA TRBJ2-1 TRBV6-2/TRBV6-3 many
CSAARGGYIQYF NA TRBJ2-4 TRBV20-1 many
CSVEHRDRGLREQYF TRBD1 TRBJ2-7 TRBV29-1 NA
CASSYSPGQGYTEAFF TRBD1 TRBJ1-1 TRBV6-5 NA
CASSNRRGDREETQYF TRBD1 TRBJ2-5 TRBV7-9 many
CAISDMLTDTQYF NA TRBJ2-3 TRBV10-3 many
CASSPAGPGNEQFF NA TRBJ2-1 TRBV18 NA
CASSQDPTNSYEQYF NA TRBJ2-7 TRBV4-3 NA